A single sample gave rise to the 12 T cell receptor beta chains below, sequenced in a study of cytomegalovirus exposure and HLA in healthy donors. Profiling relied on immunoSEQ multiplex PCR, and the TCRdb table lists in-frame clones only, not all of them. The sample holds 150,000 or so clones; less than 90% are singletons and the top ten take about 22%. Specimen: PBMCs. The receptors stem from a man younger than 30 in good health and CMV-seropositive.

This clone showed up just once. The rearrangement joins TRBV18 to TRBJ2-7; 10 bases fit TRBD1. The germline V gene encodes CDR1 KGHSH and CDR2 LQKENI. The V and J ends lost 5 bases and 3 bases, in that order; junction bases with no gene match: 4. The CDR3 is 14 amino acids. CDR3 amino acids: CASSADRGLYEQYF. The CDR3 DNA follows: TGTGCCAGCTCAGCAGACAGGGGGCTCTACGAGCAGTACTTC.

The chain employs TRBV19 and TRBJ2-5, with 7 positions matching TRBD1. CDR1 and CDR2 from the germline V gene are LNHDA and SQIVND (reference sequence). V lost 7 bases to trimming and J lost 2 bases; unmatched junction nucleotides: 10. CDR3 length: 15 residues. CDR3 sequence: CASTPGTAAQETQYF. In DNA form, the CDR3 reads TGTGCCAGTACCCCCGGGACAGCCGCTCAAGAGACCCAGTACTTC.

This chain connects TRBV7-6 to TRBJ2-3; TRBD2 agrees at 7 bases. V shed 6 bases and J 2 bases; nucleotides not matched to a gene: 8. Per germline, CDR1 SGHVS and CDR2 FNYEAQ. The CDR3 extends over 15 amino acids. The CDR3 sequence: CASRPAGTYTDTQYF. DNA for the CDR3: TGTGCCAGCAGACCAGCGGGGACCTACACAGATACGCAGTATTTT. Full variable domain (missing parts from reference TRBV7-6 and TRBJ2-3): GAGVSQSPRYKVTKRGQDVALRCDPISGHVSLYWYRQALGQGPEFLTYFNYEAQQDKSGLPNDRFSAERPEGSISTLTIQRTEQRDSAMYRCASRPAGTYTDTQYFGPGTRLTVL.

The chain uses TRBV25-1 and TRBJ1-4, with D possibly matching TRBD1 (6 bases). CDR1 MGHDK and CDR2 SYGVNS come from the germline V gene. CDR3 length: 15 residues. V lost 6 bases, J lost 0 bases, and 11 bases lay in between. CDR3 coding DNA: TGTGCCAGCAGGACGGACAGTGCAACTAATGAAAAACTGTTTTTT. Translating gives CASRTDSATNEKLFF.

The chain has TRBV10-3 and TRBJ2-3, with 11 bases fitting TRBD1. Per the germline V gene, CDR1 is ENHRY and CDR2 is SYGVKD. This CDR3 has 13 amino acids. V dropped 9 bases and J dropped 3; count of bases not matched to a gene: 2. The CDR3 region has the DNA TGTGCCATTGGGACAGGGGGAACAGATACGCAGTATTTT. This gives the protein CAIGTGGTDTQYF.

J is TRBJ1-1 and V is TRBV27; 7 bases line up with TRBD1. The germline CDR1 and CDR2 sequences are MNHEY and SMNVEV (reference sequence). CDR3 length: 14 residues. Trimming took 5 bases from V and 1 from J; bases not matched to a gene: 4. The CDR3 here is CASSNRGKNTEAFF. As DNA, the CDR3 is TGTGCCAGCAGTAACAGGGGTAAGAACACTGAAGCTTTCTTT.

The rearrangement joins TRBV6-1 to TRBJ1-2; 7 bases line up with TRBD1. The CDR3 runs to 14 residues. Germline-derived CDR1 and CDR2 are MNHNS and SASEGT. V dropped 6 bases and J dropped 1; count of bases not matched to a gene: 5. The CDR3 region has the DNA TGTGCCAGCAGCATAGACAGGGATAACTATGGCTACACCTTC. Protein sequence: CASSIDRDNYGYTF.

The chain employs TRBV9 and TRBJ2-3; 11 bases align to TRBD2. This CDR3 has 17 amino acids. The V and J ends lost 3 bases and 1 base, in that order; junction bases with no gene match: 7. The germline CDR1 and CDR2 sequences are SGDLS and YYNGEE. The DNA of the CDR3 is TGTGCCAGCAGCGATAGCGGGGGGGCCTCTCGCACAGATACGCAGTATTTT. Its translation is CASSDSGGASRTDTQYF.

The CDR3 DNA follows: TGTGCCAGCAGCCTACCCCGCGGGAGTGTGAATGAGCAGTTCTTC. Protein: CASSLPRGSVNEQFF. This sequence joins TRBV5-6 and TRBJ2-1; 7 bases map to TRBD2. The CDR3 is 15 residues long. In germline, CDR1 is SGHDT, CDR2 YYEEEE. Trimming removed 4 bases from V and 7 bases from J; junction bases left unmatched: 11.

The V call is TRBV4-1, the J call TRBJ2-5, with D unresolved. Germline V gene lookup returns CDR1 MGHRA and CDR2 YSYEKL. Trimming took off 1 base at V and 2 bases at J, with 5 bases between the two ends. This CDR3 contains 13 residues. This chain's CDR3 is CASSQAQQETQYF. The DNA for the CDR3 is TGCGCCAGCAGCCAAGCACAGCAAGAGACCCAGTACTTC.

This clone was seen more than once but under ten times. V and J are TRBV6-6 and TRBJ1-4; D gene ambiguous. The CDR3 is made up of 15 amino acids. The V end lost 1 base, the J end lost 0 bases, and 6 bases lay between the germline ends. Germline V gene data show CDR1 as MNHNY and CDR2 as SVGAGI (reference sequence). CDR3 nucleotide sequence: TGTGCCAGCAGTTACTTTGGAGCAACTAATGAAAAACTGTTTTTT. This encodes CASSYFGATNEKLFF.

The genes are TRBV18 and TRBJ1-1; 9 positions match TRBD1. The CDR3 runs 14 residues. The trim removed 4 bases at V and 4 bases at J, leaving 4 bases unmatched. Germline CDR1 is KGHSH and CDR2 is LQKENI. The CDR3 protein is CASSQGQGSTEAFF. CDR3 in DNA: TGTGCCAGCTCACAAGGACAGGGGAGCACTGAAGCTTTCTTT.